What follows are 20 T cell receptor beta chains derived from one specimen sequenced in a study of OX40 agonist ivuxolimab in advanced cancers. The method was immunoSEQ multiplex PCR; TCRdb's version includes in-frame clones alone and lacks a portion of them. The sample lists 76,000 or so clones; over 90% were seen once. The sequenced sample was CD4+ or CD8+ T cells sorted from blood, obtained in a trial of the OX40 agonist ivuxolimab. Receptor source: an adult with an advanced solid tumor such as melanoma, head and neck, liver or kidney cancer.

The J gene is TRBJ2-7, the V gene TRBV7-3; 9 bases agree with TRBD1. The CDR3 is 13 residues long. Germline loops: CDR1 SGHTA, CDR2 FQGTGA. The trim removed 4 bases at V and 6 bases at J, leaving 4 bases unmatched. CDR3 sequence: CASSSTGGREQYF. CDR3 bases: TGTGCCAGCAGCTCGACAGGGGGTCGCGAGCAGTACTTC.

The chain combines TRBV2 with TRBJ1-6; D gene uncertain. Trimming removed 3 bases at V and 0 bases at J, with 21 bases between. The CDR3 runs 20 residues. The germline V gene has CDR1 SNHLY and CDR2 FYNNEI. CDR3 sequence (DNA): TGTGCCAGCAGTGAGGAGGCCGCCGGATGGGAGAGCTCCTATAATTCACCCCTCCACTTT. Translation: CASSEEAAGWESSYNSPLHF.

This sequence joins TRBV5-1 and TRBJ2-7; D is possibly TRBD1 or TRBD2 (6 bases each). Trimming shortened V by 1 base and J by 1 base, and 15 bases separated the two germline ends. Germline CDR1 and CDR2: SGHRS and YFSETQ. This CDR3 has 16 residues. Here the CDR3 reads CASSLFTGAISYEQYF. CDR3 nucleotides: TGCGCCAGCAGCTTGTTTACGGGGGCGATTTCCTACGAGCAGTACTTC.

This clone was counted a single time. The CDR3 is CATSKSNQETQYF. The CDR3 DNA is TGTGCCACCAGCAAGAGCAACCAAGAGACCCAGTACTTC. The genes are TRBV15 and TRBJ2-5, with unresolved D. Germline V lookup: CDR1 LNHNV, CDR2 YYDKDF (reference sequence). The V gene lost 4 bases and the J gene lost 0 bases, with 6 bases spanning the gap. The CDR3 runs to 13 residues.

This clone was seen a single time. J is TRBJ2-7 and V is TRBV30; 12 bases are shared with TRBD2. Germline V gene sequence: CDR1 GTSNPN, CDR2 SVGIG (reference sequence). V lost 3 bases to trimming and J lost 7 bases; unmatched junction nucleotides: 13. CDR3 length: 16 amino acids. DNA for the CDR3: TGTGCCTGGAGCGGGCTAGCGGGGGGGCAACAGGGAGAGCAGTACTTC. Protein product: CAWSGLAGGQQGEQYF.

J is TRBJ2-7 and V is TRBV5-6; TRBD2 agrees at 12 bases. V trimming: 3 bases; J trimming: 2 bases; junction bases outside the gene matches: 3. Germline V lookup: CDR1 SGHDT, CDR2 YYEEEE. The CDR3 has 15 amino acids. The CDR3 DNA follows: TGTGCCAGCAGCTCGGGACTAGCGGGCACCTACGAGCAGTACTTC. Translated, it gives CASSSGLAGTYEQYF.

About this clone: A junction end diverges from the germline sequence, so it may reflect a read error. The V call is TRBV6-5, the J call TRBJ2-7, with D possibly being TRBD1 (6 bases). From germline, CDR1 is MNHEY and CDR2 SVGAGI. The CDR3 contains 13 residues. The CDR3 region has the DNA TGTGCCGGCAGTCAAACAGCTACAGGGGAGCAGTACTTC. This gives the protein CAGSQTATGEQYF.

The chain employs TRBV4-1 and TRBJ2-1; D uncertain. The CDR3 length is 11 residues. Trimming removed 0 bases from V and 6 bases from J, with 0 bases in between. Germline CDR1 and CDR2: MGHRA and YSYEKL. CDR3 DNA sequence: TGCGCCAGCAGCCAAGACAATGAGCAGTTCTTC. This gives the protein CASSQDNEQFF.

V and J are TRBV15 and TRBJ1-2, with unresolved D. V lost 7 bases to trimming and J lost 8 bases, with 17 bases between them. Germline-derived CDR1 and CDR2 are LNHNV and YYDKDF (reference sequence). The length of the CDR3 is 13 residues. The chain's CDR3 is CATTYGGYGGYTF. Here the CDR3 DNA reads TGTGCCACCACTTATGGAGGCTATGGGGGCTACACCTTC.

The chain carries TRBV30 and TRBJ1-2, with D possibly TRBD1 on 5 matching bases. This CDR3 is built from 13 residues. Trimming cost V 5 bases and J 4 bases, with 14 bases left between them. The germline CDR1 and CDR2 sequences are GTSNPN and SVGIG (reference sequence). The CDR3 spells CAWWSGDVYGYTF. The DNA of the CDR3 is TGTGCCTGGTGGTCCGGGGACGTCTATGGCTACACCTTC.

This clone has just one count. V is TRBV5-1 and J is TRBJ1-2; 10 positions match TRBD1. There are 16 residues in the CDR3. After removal of 1 base from V and 3 bases from J, the junction contained 6 bases not matched to a gene. Germline loops: CDR1 SGHRS, CDR2 YFSETQ. The CDR3 region is CASSLLDRGSHYGYTF. The CDR3 coding sequence is TGCGCCAGCAGCTTGCTGGACAGGGGGAGCCACTATGGCTACACCTTC.

The genes are TRBV7-3 and TRBJ2-2; D ambiguous. Deletions cut 3 bases from V and 7 bases from J, with 12 bases between. This CDR3 has 14 residues. CDR1 and CDR2 (germline): SGHTA, FQGTGA. The CDR3 here is CASSFGVFGGELFF. CDR3 DNA: TGTGCCAGCAGCTTTGGGGTTTTTGGCGGGGAGCTGTTTTTT.

The chain couples TRBV11-2 to TRBJ1-1, with a tentative D call TRBD1 (5 bases). The CDR3 has 17 amino acids. Germline values: CDR1 SGHAT, CDR2 FQNNGV. Trimming took off 1 base at V and 0 bases at J, with 15 bases between the two ends. As DNA, the CDR3 is TGTGCCAGCAGCTTAGCCGGGGGGTCTAGGATGAACACTGAAGCTTTCTTT. This gives the protein CASSLAGGSRMNTEAFF.

This rearrangement joins TRBV6-5 to TRBJ2-1, with D perhaps matching TRBD1 or TRBD2 (5 bases each). Germline V gene sequence: CDR1 MNHEY, CDR2 SVGAGI. Trimming shortened V by 4 bases and J by 6 bases, and 13 bases separated the two germline ends. This CDR3 has 14 residues. CDR3 nucleotides: TGTGCCAGCAGTTCGCAGGTTGGGGGCAATGAGCAGTTCTTC. Residues: CASSSQVGGNEQFF.

The CDR3 DNA follows: TGTGCCACCGGACAGGGTTTTTCCTACGAGCAGTACTTC. Protein: CATGQGFSYEQYF. This chain joins TRBV11-2 and TRBJ2-7; 8 bases are a match to TRBD1. J was trimmed by 1 base and V by 10 bases; bases with no gene match: 6. This CDR3 contains 13 residues. CDR1 and CDR2 from the germline V gene are SGHAT and FQNNGV.

The rearrangement joins TRBV27 to TRBJ2-2, with 7 bases matching TRBD1. With 2 bases clipped from V and 6 bases from J, the junction kept 21 bases outside the gene matches. Germline V lookup: CDR1 MNHEY, CDR2 SMNVEV (reference sequence). The CDR3 is 20 amino acids. CDR3 amino acids: CASSLGRTQGHWGRAGELFF. The CDR3 DNA reads as TGTGCCAGCAGTTTAGGCCGAACACAGGGGCATTGGGGAAGGGCCGGGGAGCTGTTTTTT.

The chain links TRBV5-6 to TRBJ2-3; D unresolved. The CDR3 loop spans 12 amino acids. V was clipped by 2 bases and J by 3 bases, with 4 bases between them. Looked up from germline, CDR1 is SGHDT and CDR2 is YYEEEE. In DNA form, the CDR3 reads TGTGCCAGCAGCTTATTTACAGATACGCAGTATTTT. It yields the protein CASSLFTDTQYF. Complete variable domain (other parts from reference TRBV5-6 and TRBJ2-3): DAGVTQSPTHLIKTRGQQVTLRCSPKSGHDTVSWYQQALGQGPQFIFQYYEEEERQRGNFPDRFSGHQFPNYSSELNVNALLLGDSALYLCASSLFTDTQYFGPGTRLTVL.

In this sample, this clone turned up once. The chain links TRBV4-1 to TRBJ2-5; TRBD2 matches at 11 bases. The CDR3 contains 19 residues. The junction had 12 bases not matched to a gene; V was cut back by 3 bases and J by 0 bases. The germline V gene has CDR1 MGHRA and CDR2 YSYEKL. Here the CDR3 DNA reads TGCGCCAGCAGCCAGCGGACTAGCGGGCAACGAGGGAACCAAGAGACCCAGTACTTC. Protein: CASSQRTSGQRGNQETQYF.

The chain couples TRBV4-1 to TRBJ2-7; D gene unclear. The CDR3 contains 11 residues. With 3 bases removed from V and 4 bases from J, the gap between germline ends came to 4 bases. Germline V gene data show CDR1 as MGHRA and CDR2 as YSYEKL. CDR3: CASSHGYEQYF. The CDR3 bases are TGCGCCAGCAGCCACGGTTACGAGCAGTACTTC.

This chain joins TRBV27 and TRBJ2-7; D tentatively reads TRBD1 or TRBD2 (5 bases each). Per the germline V gene, CDR1 is MNHEY and CDR2 is SMNVEV (reference sequence). This CDR3 is built from 19 residues. V lost 5 bases and J lost 5, with 31 bases in between. The CDR3 bases are TGTGCCAGCAGTCTCTCGGGGCTGGGCGGGCCGGGGCTCGAGAACGAGCAGTACTTC. Protein product: CASSLSGLGGPGLENEQYF.